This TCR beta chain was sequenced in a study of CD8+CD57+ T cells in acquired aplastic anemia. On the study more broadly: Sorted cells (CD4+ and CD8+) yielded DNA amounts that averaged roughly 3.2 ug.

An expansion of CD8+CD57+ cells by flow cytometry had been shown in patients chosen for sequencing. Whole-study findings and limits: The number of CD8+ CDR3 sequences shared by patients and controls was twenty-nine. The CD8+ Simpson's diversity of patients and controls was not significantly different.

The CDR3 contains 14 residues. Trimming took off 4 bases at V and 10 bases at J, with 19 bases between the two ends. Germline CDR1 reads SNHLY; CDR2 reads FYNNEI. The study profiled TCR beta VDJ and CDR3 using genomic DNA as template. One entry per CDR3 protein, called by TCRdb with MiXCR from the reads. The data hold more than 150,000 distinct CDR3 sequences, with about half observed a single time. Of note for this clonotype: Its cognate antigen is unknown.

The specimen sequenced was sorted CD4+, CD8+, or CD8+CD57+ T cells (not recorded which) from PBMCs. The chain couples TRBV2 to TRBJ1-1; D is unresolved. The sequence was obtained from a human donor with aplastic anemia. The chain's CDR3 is CASSVGRGAGGAFF. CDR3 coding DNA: TGTGCCAGCAGTGTAGGTCGGGGAGCCGGAGGAGCTTTCTTT.